These 11 T cell receptor beta chains came from one sample sequenced in a study of lymphopenia after photon versus proton radiotherapy. Only in-frame clones appear in the TCRdb table, and some are missing; sequencing was by immunoSEQ multiplex PCR. The sample includes tens of thousands of clones, roughly nine tenths of them seen just once. The sequences come from peripheral blood, collected from a patient treated with photon-based radiotherapy. The receptors originated from a woman in her 50s with cholangiocarcinoma.

The CDR3 coding sequence is TGCGCCAGCAGACTAGCGGGGGGGCCCAATGAGCAGTTCTTC. Translating it yields CASRLAGGPNEQFF. The chain joins TRBV10-2 to TRBJ2-1; TRBD2 aligns across 13 bases. The CDR3 extends over 14 amino acids. V was clipped by 6 bases and J by 6 bases; unmatched bases: 2. Per the germline V gene, CDR1 is WSHSY and CDR2 is SAAADI.

The gene calls are TRBV5-1 and TRBJ1-3, with D uncertain. Germline V lookup: CDR1 SGHRS, CDR2 YFSETQ. The CDR3 consists of 14 residues. The ends were cut back, 0 bases at V and 4 bases at J, with 8 bases in the middle. Here the CDR3 reads CASSLGAGGNTIYF. The CDR3 coding sequence is TGCGCCAGCAGCTTGGGCGCAGGAGGAAACACCATATATTTT.

J is TRBJ2-3 and V is TRBV4-3; D is undetermined. Trimming took off 1 base at V and 5 bases at J, with 13 bases between the two ends. CDR3 length: 15 residues. Germline V gene data show CDR1 as LGHNA and CDR2 as YSLEER. This chain's CDR3 is CASSQGSSLVDTQYF. The CDR3 nucleotides read TGCGCCAGCAGCCAAGGAAGTAGTCTTGTAGATACGCAGTATTTT.

The J gene is TRBJ2-1, the V gene TRBV5-1; D is perhaps TRBD2 (6 bases). The ends were cut back, 4 bases at V and 3 bases at J, with 23 bases in the middle. The CDR3 runs to 18 residues. CDR1 SGHRS and CDR2 YFSETQ come from the germline V gene. The CDR3 nucleotides read TGCGCCAGCAGCCCCGCGGGCGCCCCAGCGGGCTTCTACAATGAGCAGTTCTTC. It encodes CASSPAGAPAGFYNEQFF.

The chain employs TRBV14 and TRBJ2-7; TRBD1 matches 8 bases. The CDR3 is made up of 14 amino acids. Germline loops: CDR1 SGHDN, CDR2 FVKESK. V was pared by 4 bases and J by 3 bases, with 5 bases of the junction left unmatched. DNA of the CDR3: TGTGCCAGCAGCCTTCGGACAGGGAACTACGAGCAGTACTTC. Its translation: CASSLRTGNYEQYF.

The chain uses TRBV9 and TRBJ1-2, with D unresolved. This CDR3 comprises 15 residues. V dropped 1 base and J dropped 4 bases, with 14 bases sitting between them. Germline V gene data show CDR1 as SGDLS and CDR2 as YYNGEE. In DNA, the CDR3 is TGTGCCAGCAGCGTAACGGGAGGCCCCCTCTATGGCTACACCTTC. Translated, it gives CASSVTGGPLYGYTF.

The chain employs TRBV6-5 and TRBJ2-5; D ambiguous. V lost 0 bases and J lost 5, with 7 bases in between. This CDR3 region has 13 residues. Germline V gene lookup returns CDR1 MNHEY and CDR2 SVGAGI. This CDR3 is CASSYSSRETQYF. The CDR3 DNA reads TGTGCCAGCAGTTACTCTAGTAGGGAGACCCAGTACTTC.

This chain connects TRBV7-4 to TRBJ1-5, with D uncertain. Germline CDR1 SGHVT, CDR2 SQSDAQ. Between the trimmed V and J ends, which lost 3 bases and 1 base, there was a span of 10 bases. This CDR3 has 15 residues. CDR3 in amino acids: CASSLPTASNQPQHF. Written as DNA, the CDR3 is TGTGCCAGCAGCTTGCCCACAGCCAGCAATCAGCCCCAGCATTTT.

V is TRBV2 and J is TRBJ1-1, with TRBD1 as a possible D gene (6 bases). This CDR3 region has 14 residues. The germline V gene encodes CDR1 SNHLY and CDR2 FYNNEI. V was cut by 7 bases and J by 8 bases, with 20 bases left in between. CDR3 in amino acids: CASTLDISGTEAFF. The DNA for the CDR3 is TGTGCCAGCACGTTGGACATCTCCGGGACAGAAGCTTTCTTT.

The genes are TRBV10-3 and TRBJ2-1, with a tentative D call TRBD2 (6 bases). The CDR3 has 16 amino acids. V was pared by 6 bases and J by 0 bases, with 15 bases between. Germline-derived CDR1 and CDR2 are ENHRY and SYGVKD. In nucleotides, the CDR3 is TGTGCCATCAGGGGAGGCCCTGGGGGCTCCTACAATGAGCAGTTCTTC. The encoded protein is CAIRGGPGGSYNEQFF.

J is TRBJ2-2 and V is TRBV9; no clear D gene. CDR1 is SGDLS and CDR2 is YYNGEE in the germline V gene. Trimming took off 0 bases at V and 5 bases at J, with 8 bases between the two ends. This CDR3 contains 14 residues. CDR3 sequence reads: CASSVVEWTGELFF. CDR3 coding DNA: TGTGCCAGCAGCGTAGTGGAGTGGACCGGGGAGCTGTTTTTT.